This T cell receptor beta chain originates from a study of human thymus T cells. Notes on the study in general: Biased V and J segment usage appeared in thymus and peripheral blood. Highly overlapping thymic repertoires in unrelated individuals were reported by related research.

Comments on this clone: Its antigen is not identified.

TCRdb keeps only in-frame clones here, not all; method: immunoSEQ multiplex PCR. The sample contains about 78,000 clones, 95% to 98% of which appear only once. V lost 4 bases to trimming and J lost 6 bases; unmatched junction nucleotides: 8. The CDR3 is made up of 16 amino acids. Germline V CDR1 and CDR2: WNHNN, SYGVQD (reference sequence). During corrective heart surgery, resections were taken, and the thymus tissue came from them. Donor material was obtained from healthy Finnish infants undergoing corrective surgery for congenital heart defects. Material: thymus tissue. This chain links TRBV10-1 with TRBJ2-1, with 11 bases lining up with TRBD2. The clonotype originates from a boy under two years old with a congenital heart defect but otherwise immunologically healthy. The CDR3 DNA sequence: TGCGCCAGCAGTGCCGCGACTAGCGGGATAAGCAATGAGCAGTTCTTC. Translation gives CASSAATSGISNEQFF.